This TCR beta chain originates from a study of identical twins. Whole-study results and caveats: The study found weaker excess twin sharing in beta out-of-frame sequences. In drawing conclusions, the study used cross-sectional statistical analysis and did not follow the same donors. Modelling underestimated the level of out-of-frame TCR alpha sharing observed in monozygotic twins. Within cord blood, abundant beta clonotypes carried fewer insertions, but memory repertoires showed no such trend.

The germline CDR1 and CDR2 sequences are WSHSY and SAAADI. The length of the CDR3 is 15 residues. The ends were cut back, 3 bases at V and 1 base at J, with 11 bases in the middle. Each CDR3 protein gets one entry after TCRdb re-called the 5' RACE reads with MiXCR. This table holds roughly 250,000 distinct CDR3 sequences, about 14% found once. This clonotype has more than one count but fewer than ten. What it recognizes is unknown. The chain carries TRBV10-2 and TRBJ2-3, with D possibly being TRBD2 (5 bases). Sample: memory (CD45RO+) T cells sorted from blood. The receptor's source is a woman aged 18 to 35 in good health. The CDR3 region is CASSELSGRTDTQYF. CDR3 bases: TGCGCCAGCAGTGAATTGAGCGGACGCACAGATACGCAGTATTTT.